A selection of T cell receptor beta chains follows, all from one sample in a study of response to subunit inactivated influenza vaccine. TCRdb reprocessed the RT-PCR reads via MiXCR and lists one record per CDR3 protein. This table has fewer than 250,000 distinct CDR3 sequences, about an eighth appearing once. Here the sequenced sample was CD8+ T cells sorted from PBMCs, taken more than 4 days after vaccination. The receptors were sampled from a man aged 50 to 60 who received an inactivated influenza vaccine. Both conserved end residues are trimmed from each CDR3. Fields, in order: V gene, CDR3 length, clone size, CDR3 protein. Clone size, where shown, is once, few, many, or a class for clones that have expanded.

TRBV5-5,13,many,ASSLTSLATDTQY
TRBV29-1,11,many,SVNGIPTDTQY
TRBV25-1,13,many,ASSGVEGGSYEQY
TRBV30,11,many,AWSVAGGEPQH
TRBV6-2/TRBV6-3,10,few,ASRGWYGELF
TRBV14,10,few,ASSQGFYEQY
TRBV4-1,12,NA,ASRPGTGQLEQY
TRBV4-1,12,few,ASSQEAGYYEQY
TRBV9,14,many,ASSAGTAGAYNEQF
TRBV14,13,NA,ASSLTGGAWNEQF
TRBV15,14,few,ATSRGRGASTDTQY
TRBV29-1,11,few,SVVRENTDTQY
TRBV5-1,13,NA,ASSLVVAGTDTQY
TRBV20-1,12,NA,SARWASAQETQY
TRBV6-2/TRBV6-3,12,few,ASSYFIFTDTQY
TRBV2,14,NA,ASCPTGQLNTGELF
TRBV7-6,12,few,ASSLGDFTYEQY
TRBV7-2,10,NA,ASSFANTEAF
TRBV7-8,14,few,ASSLARLAGFGEQY
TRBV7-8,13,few,ASSAGTGDHYGYT
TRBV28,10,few,ASTDDQETQY
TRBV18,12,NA,ASSPEDRPSEQY
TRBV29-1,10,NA,SVGQGGTEAF
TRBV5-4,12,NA,ASSLDEPASPLH
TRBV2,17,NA,AICVPLSPSGVPPYTQY
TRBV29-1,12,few,SAGRTDSYNEQF
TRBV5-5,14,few,ASSTLAGGSYNEQF
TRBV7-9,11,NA,ASSYGQFYEQY
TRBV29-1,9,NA,SVGGGYEQY
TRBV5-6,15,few,ASSDGPEQRRNYGYT
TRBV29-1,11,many,SVVDQNTGELF
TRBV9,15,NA,ASSVSTGDSPTYEQY
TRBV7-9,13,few,ASSRSRGNSYEQY
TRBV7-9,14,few,ASSRPGGTNTGELF
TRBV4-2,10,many,ASSQAGYEQY
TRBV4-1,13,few,ASSQGATLGGELF
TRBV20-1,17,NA,SASFLPLESGGYQETQY
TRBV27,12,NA,ASRRGITYNEQF